The table lists the clone carrying this TCR beta chain with a few counts. The antigen is undetermined. These data are taken from a study of OX40 agonist ivuxolimab in advanced cancers. Study at large: Intravenous ivuxolimab was administered to patients every 2 weeks at 0.01 to 10 mg/kg. General observations from the study: CD4+ and CD8+ blood T cells expanded clonally by week 6 at 0.1 to 3.0 mg/kg. The investigators did not determine what antigen specificity the expanded peripheral T cells had.

Produced via immunoSEQ multiplex PCR; TCRdb's table is partial and in-frame only. In the table there are under 80,000 clones, approximately 85% of which are singletons. Germline CDR1 reads MNHNS; CDR2 reads SASEGT. The V gene end was trimmed by 11 bases and the J gene end by 5 bases; junction bases not matched to a gene: 8. This CDR3 has 14 residues. The chain employs TRBV6-1 and TRBJ2-3; 12 nucleotides match TRBD2. Material: CD4+ or CD8+ T cells sorted from blood, obtained in a trial of the OX40 agonist ivuxolimab. This TCR was recovered from an adult with an advanced solid tumor such as melanoma, head and neck, liver or kidney cancer. CDR3 amino acids: CACRTSGAKDTQYF. CDR3 sequence (DNA): TGTGCCTGTCGGACTAGCGGGGCGAAAGATACGCAGTATTTT.